These 14 T cell receptor beta chains were sequenced from one sample in a study of cytomegalovirus exposure and HLA in healthy donors listed by TCRdb under 2017. The library was generated by the immunoSEQ multiplex PCR assay. A mixture of 60 forward primers for TCR Vbeta segments and 13 reverse primers for TCR Jbeta segments was used in the multiplex PCR. Entries here come from immuneACCESS through TCRdb and include only in-frame sequences with V and J called. Some clones fail to appear in such tables; in the studies checked, an unresolved V gene covers under half of the shortfall, and the cause of the remainder is unknown. This sample has about 120,000 clones in its table, and over 80% of those were observed once. The ten largest clones take up around 2.2% of the sample. The sample taken for sequencing was PBMCs. The receptors derive from a man aged 30 to 45 in good health and CMV-seronegative.

The gene calls are TRBV19 and TRBJ1-1; 10 positions agree with TRBD1. There are 15 residues in the CDR3. Germline V CDR1 and CDR2: LNHDA, SQIVND (reference sequence). V gave up 8 bases and J gave up 5 bases; unmatched junction bases: 11. CDR3 residues: CASGSKGQGRTEAFF. DNA of the CDR3: TGTGCCAGTGGCTCTAAGGGACAGGGGCGGACTGAAGCTTTCTTT. Supplemented by reference TRBV19 and TRBJ1-1, the full variable domain reads DGGITQSPKYLFRKEGQNVTLSCEQNLNHDAMYWYRQDPGQGLRLIYYSQIVNDFQKGDIAEGYSVSREKKESFPLTVTSAQKNPTAFYLCASGSKGQGRTEAFFGQGTRLTVV.

The chain combines TRBV9 with TRBJ1-1; 8 bases map to TRBD1. The V gene's germline CDR1 is SGDLS and CDR2 YYNGEE. After removal of 0 bases from V and 3 bases from J, the junction contained 4 bases not matched to a gene. The CDR3 is 15 amino acids. CDR3 loop: CASSVDGDRYTEAFF. CDR3 DNA: TGTGCCAGCAGCGTAGATGGGGACAGGTACACTGAAGCTTTCTTT.

The chain links TRBV5-6 to TRBJ1-1; 7 nucleotides match TRBD1. After removal of 3 bases from V and 12 bases from J, the junction contained 11 bases not matched to a gene. Germline values: CDR1 SGHDT, CDR2 YYEEEE. The CDR3 is 13 amino acids. The CDR3 coding sequence is TGTGCCAGCAGCTGGGGAAGGGACAGCGCATCTTTCTTT. Protein: CASSWGRDSASFF.

J is TRBJ1-2 and V is TRBV6-5, with D possibly TRBD1 on 6 matching bases. The CDR3 consists of 13 residues. Trimming cost V 8 bases and J 3 bases, with 13 bases left between them. The V gene's germline CDR1 is MNHEY and CDR2 SVGAGI. CDR3 nucleotides: TGTGCCAGCTCCTGGGGGCGCGACTATGGCTACACCTTC. It is translated as CASSWGRDYGYTF.

This clone has only one observation. The chain joins TRBV19 to TRBJ1-5; D possibly corresponds to TRBD1 (5 bases). Germline lookup yields CDR1 LNHDA and CDR2 SQIVND (reference sequence). The length of the CDR3 is 16 residues. V gave up 5 bases and J gave up 2 bases, with 16 bases separating them. CDR3 nucleotide sequence: TGTGCCAGTAGTGTTCCCCGCAGGGCACGCAATCAGCCCCAGCATTTT. Encoded protein: CASSVPRRARNQPQHF.

V is TRBV5-1 and J is TRBJ2-3; tentatively, D is TRBD2 (5 bases). The CDR3 is 16 residues long. V was shortened by 0 bases and J by 0 bases, with 11 bases between the two germline ends. CDR1 and CDR2 (germline): SGHRS, YFSETQ. The CDR3, as DNA: TGCGCCAGCAGCTTGGCTCTAGCAGGTAGCACAGATACGCAGTATTTT. It is translated as CASSLALAGSTDTQYF.

The table lists this clone with a count of one. The J gene is TRBJ1-2, the V gene TRBV28; no definite D call. The germline gives CDR1 MDHEN, CDR2 SYDVKM. The CDR3 has 14 residues. Trimming left V 5 bases short and J 4 bases short, with 14 bases between. This CDR3 reads CASSLRVGSYGYTF. CDR3 DNA sequence: TGTGCCAGCAGTCTGAGGGTTGGGAGCTATGGCTACACCTTC.

The chain employs TRBV7-6 and TRBJ1-1, with no clear D. Looked up from germline, CDR1 is SGHVS and CDR2 is FNYEAQ. The germline V and J ends were trimmed by 5 bases and 3 bases, with 13 bases remaining between them. This CDR3 has 14 amino acids. CDR3 sequence reads: CASSSGRVYTEAFF. CDR3 coding DNA: TGTGCCAGCAGCAGCGGGAGAGTATACACTGAAGCTTTCTTT.

The chain uses TRBV7-9 and TRBJ2-7, with D hard to call. The CDR3 length is 13 residues. The germline V and J ends were trimmed by 5 bases and 6 bases, with 14 bases remaining between them. CDR1 and CDR2 (germline): SEHNR, FQNEAQ (reference sequence). CDR3 coding DNA: TGTGCCAGCAGCCCCCGGGTCGGCGGCGAGCAGTACTTC. Translation: CASSPRVGGEQYF.

The chain links TRBV10-3 to TRBJ2-2, with TRBD1 as a possible D gene (7 bases). The V end was cut by 10 bases, the J end by 6 bases, with 21 bases between. CDR3 length: 15 amino acids. The germline gives CDR1 ENHRY, CDR2 SYGVKD. The CDR3: CATQGGRDLPGELFF. DNA of the CDR3: TGTGCCACGCAGGGGGGCAGGGATCTTCCCGGGGAGCTGTTTTTT.

This clone was detected once. The V gene is TRBV7-9, the J gene TRBJ1-1, with D maybe TRBD1 (5 bases). The V end was cut by 5 bases, the J end by 1 base, with 17 bases between. Germline assignment: CDR1 SEHNR and CDR2 FQNEAQ (reference sequence). The CDR3 runs to 16 residues. As DNA, the CDR3 is TGTGCCAGCAGCGTACGGAGCAGGGCTGGGAACACTGAAGCTTTCTTT. Translation: CASSVRSRAGNTEAFF. Full variable domain (outside the CDR3, taken from reference TRBV7-9 and TRBJ1-1): DTGVSQNPRHKITKRGQNVTFRCDPISEHNRLYWYRQTLGQGPEFLTYFQNEAQLEKSRLLSDRFSAERPKGSFSTLEIQRTEQGDSAMYLCASSVRSRAGNTEAFFGQGTRLTVV.

This chain uses TRBV9 with TRBJ2-3; D is undetermined. Trimming pared 2 bases from V and 5 bases from J, leaving 18 bases between. CDR3 size: 16 residues. The germline V gene has CDR1 SGDLS and CDR2 YYNGEE. This chain's CDR3 is CASSVSASLRGDTQYF. CDR3 coding DNA: TGTGCCAGCAGCGTCAGCGCCTCGCTACGTGGAGATACGCAGTATTTT.

The V call is TRBV5-1, the J call TRBJ1-1; D is possibly TRBD1 (5 bases). With 4 bases removed from V and 4 bases from J, the gap between germline ends came to 11 bases. Germline V lookup: CDR1 SGHRS, CDR2 YFSETQ. The length of the CDR3 is 13 residues. Here the CDR3 reads CASSVDGGTEAFF. The CDR3 bases are TGCGCCAGCAGCGTCGACGGGGGCACTGAAGCTTTCTTT.

V usage is TRBV27 and J usage is TRBJ2-6; 11 bases are a match to TRBD1. Per the germline V gene, CDR1 is MNHEY and CDR2 is SMNVEV (reference sequence). The CDR3 totals 19 residues. V trimming: 4 bases; J trimming: 4 bases; junction bases outside the gene matches: 12. This CDR3 is CASSSPGQGVVGGANVLTF. For the CDR3, the DNA is TGTGCCAGCAGTTCCCCGGGACAGGGGGTCGTGGGGGGGGCCAACGTCCTGACTTTC.